This TCR beta chain originates from a study of blood T cell repertoires in COVID-19. Study in general: Spain, Italy and the United States supplied samples that represented acute and convalescent COVID-19.

In the original analysis: Estimates of nucleated cell counts were drawn from the amplification of reference gene primers. Sequenced by immunoSEQ multiplex PCR; TCRdb stores in-frame clones only, minus some. Clone size and the V and J calls come from that table; the DNA yielded D and trimming. The data show some 130,000 clones, with roughly 89% seen just once and 2.5% to 3% held by the top ten. V shed 4 bases and J shed 3 bases, with 11 bases lying between them. The germline V gene encodes CDR1 SGHNT and CDR2 YENEEA. The CDR3 runs 14 residues. The chain has TRBV11-3 and TRBJ2-3, with TRBD1 as a possible D gene (5 bases). The sequencing sample was made of peripheral blood. The receptor was isolated from a man between 60 and 70 years old with active or convalescent COVID-19. Here the CDR3 reads CASSSMTATDTQYF. Written as DNA, the CDR3 is TGTGCCAGCAGCTCGATGACAGCAACAGATACGCAGTATTTT.